The 29 T cell receptor beta chains presented below share a single source sample, sequenced in a study of T cell changes during pregnancy in multiple sclerosis (dated by TCRdb to about 2019). Receptor libraries were prepared by the immunoSEQ multiplex PCR assay. In TCRdb, the immuneACCESS table is reduced to in-frame sequences with V and J assigned. These tables do not hold every clone; where another copy was compared, an unresolved V gene accounts for under half, and the others remain unexplained. The sample contains tens of thousands of clones, around 90% of them found a single time. About 0.53% of the sample comes from the top ten. This material consisted of CD4+ T cells from peripheral blood mononuclear cells, taken before pregnancy. Receptors originate from a female donor with multiple sclerosis, enrolled in a pregnancy study.

This clone was seen a single time. The V call is TRBV2, the J call TRBJ2-2, with D unresolved. The CDR3 is 12 amino acids. CDR1 and CDR2 (germline): SNHLY, FYNNEI. Between the trimmed V and J ends, which lost 3 bases and 7 bases, there was a span of 6 bases. CDR3 coding DNA: TGTGCCAGCAGTGATGGCTTCGGGGAGCTGTTTTTT. It yields the protein CASSDGFGELFF.

This clone was seen more than once but under ten times. The chain carries TRBV25-1 and TRBJ2-7; perhaps TRBD1 as D (6 bases). Germline CDR1 MGHDK, CDR2 SYGVNS. V lost 6 bases and J 3 bases, leaving 12 bases between the germline ends. The CDR3 runs to 13 residues. The CDR3: CASRGHGHYEQYF. DNA for the CDR3: TGTGCCAGCAGGGGACACGGTCACTACGAGCAGTACTTC.

The chain links TRBV6-5 to TRBJ1-2; D remains ambiguous. This CDR3 has 12 residues. V was trimmed by 6 bases and J by 1 base, leaving 6 bases between them. Germline V gene sequence: CDR1 MNHEY, CDR2 SVGAGI. CDR3 protein: CASSTYNYGYTF. CDR3 nucleotides: TGTGCCAGCAGCACATATAACTATGGCTACACCTTC.

The chain joins TRBV6-4 to TRBJ2-1; the D gene is possibly TRBD2 (5 bases). V gave up 0 bases and J gave up 4 bases, with 13 bases separating them. This CDR3 is built from 16 residues. The germline V gene encodes CDR1 MRHNA and CDR2 SNTAGT. The CDR3 loop is CASSDSGRGGYNEQFF. CDR3 coding DNA: TGTGCCAGCAGTGACTCTGGCCGTGGCGGGTACAATGAGCAGTTCTTC.

The CDR3 DNA reads as TGTGCCAGCAGCTTGGGACATAATGAGCAGTTCTTC. As protein: CASSLGHNEQFF. The gene calls are TRBV5-6 and TRBJ2-1; D is undetermined. The CDR3 covers 12 residues. With 0 bases removed from V and 7 bases from J, the gap between germline ends came to 5 bases. Germline V gene data show CDR1 as SGHDT and CDR2 as YYEEEE.

V gene TRBV5-1 combines with J gene TRBJ2-5; 10 positions agree with TRBD2. The germline V gene encodes CDR1 SGHRS and CDR2 YFSETQ. This CDR3 is 15 amino acids long. V dropped 3 bases and J dropped 6; count of bases not matched to a gene: 8. CDR3 loop: CASSSIPGLAQTQYF. CDR3 in DNA: TGCGCCAGCAGCTCAATACCGGGACTAGCGCAGACCCAGTACTTC.

This clone was observed a single time. The chain couples TRBV2 to TRBJ1-5; TRBD1 might be the D (5 bases). The CDR3 is 14 amino acids. Germline V gives CDR1 SNHLY, CDR2 FYNNEI. V was shortened by 3 bases and J by 0 bases, with 6 bases between the two germline ends. CDR3 sequence reads: CASSDDSSNQPQHF. CDR3 in DNA: TGTGCCAGCAGTGACGACAGTAGCAATCAGCCCCAGCATTTT.

The V call is TRBV5-1, the J call TRBJ2-3, with 9 bases matching TRBD2. This CDR3 comprises 17 residues. Germline assignment: CDR1 SGHRS and CDR2 YFSETQ. V shed 4 bases and J 2 bases; nucleotides not matched to a gene: 11. DNA of the CDR3: TGCGCCAGCAGCCCTAAATCAGGACTAGCGACCACAGATACGCAGTATTTT. This encodes CASSPKSGLATTDTQYF.

The rearrangement links TRBV30 to TRBJ2-1, with D possibly matching TRBD2 (6 bases). Trimming removed 3 bases at V and 5 bases at J, with 11 bases between. CDR1 and CDR2 from the germline V gene are GTSNPN and SVGIG (reference sequence). The CDR3 has 13 amino acids. CDR3 loop: CAWRGWGDNEQFF. The CDR3 DNA follows: TGTGCCTGGAGGGGGTGGGGGGACAATGAGCAGTTCTTC.

The chain carries TRBV23-1 and TRBJ1-5; weak D call: TRBD1 (5 bases). TRBV23-1 is assigned to the ORF class and has an uncertain function. This CDR3 spans 19 amino acids. V was clipped by 2 bases and J by 2 bases, with 22 bases between them. The CDR3 loop is CASSQPNYSGAVGNQPQHF. The CDR3 DNA sequence: TGCGCCAGCAGTCAACCCAATTATAGTGGGGCAGTTGGCAATCAGCCCCAGCATTTT.

The chain combines TRBV9 with TRBJ1-1; tentatively, D is TRBD1 (5 bases). CDR3 length: 13 amino acids. Trimming removed 3 bases at V and 0 bases at J, with 6 bases between. Germline V CDR1 and CDR2: SGDLS, YYNGEE. For the CDR3, the DNA is TGTGCCAGCAGCGAGGACATGAACACTGAAGCTTTCTTT. Amino acids: CASSEDMNTEAFF.

This clone was detected a few times. The chain couples TRBV19 to TRBJ1-1; D is unresolved. The V end was cut by 1 base, the J end by 4 bases, with 7 bases between. The CDR3 runs to 13 residues. Germline lookup yields CDR1 LNHDA and CDR2 SQIVND (reference sequence). The CDR3 spells CASSIVHSTEAFF. The CDR3 DNA reads as TGTGCCAGTAGTATAGTGCATAGCACTGAAGCTTTCTTT. Using reference TRBV19 and TRBJ1-1 for the parts outside the CDR3, the full variable domain is DGGITQSPKYLFRKEGQNVTLSCEQNLNHDAMYWYRQDPGQGLRLIYYSQIVNDFQKGDIAEGYSVSREKKESFPLTVTSAQKNPTAFYLCASSIVHSTEAFFGQGTRLTVV.

This clone turned up a few times. This chain joins TRBV7-2 and TRBJ2-7, with D possibly TRBD1 on 6 matching bases. V was cut by 5 bases and J by 0 bases, with 11 bases left in between. The germline CDR1 and CDR2 sequences are SGHTA and FQGNSA. The CDR3 has 14 amino acids. The CDR3 sequence: CASSADRISYEQYF. The CDR3, as DNA: TGTGCCAGCAGCGCGGACAGAATCTCCTACGAGCAGTACTTC.

The V and J genes are TRBV29-1 and TRBJ2-5, with a tentative D call TRBD2 (7 bases). Germline CDR1 reads SQVTM; CDR2 reads ANQGSEA. The CDR3 runs to 13 residues. Trimming left V 3 bases short and J 2 bases short, with 10 bases between. The CDR3, as DNA: TGCAGCGTTGAGCGGGGGCTGCAAGAGACCCAGTACTTC. This codes for CSVERGLQETQYF. Looking up the rest from reference TRBV29-1 and TRBJ2-5 gives the full variable domain: SAVISQKPSRDICQRGTSLTIQCQVDSQVTMMFWYRQQPGQSLTLIATANQGSEATYESGFVIDKFPISRPNLTFSTLTVSNMSPEDSSIYLCSVERGLQETQYFGPGTRLLVL.

J is TRBJ1-5 and V is TRBV5-6; D is uncertain. This CDR3 comprises 13 residues. Germline assignment: CDR1 SGHDT and CDR2 YYEEEE. The ends were cut back, 0 bases at V and 3 bases at J, with 4 bases in the middle. The CDR3 sequence: CASSLGLNQPQHF. CDR3 DNA sequence: TGTGCCAGCAGCTTGGGGCTCAATCAGCCCCAGCATTTT.

V gene TRBV6-5 combines with J gene TRBJ2-7, with D tentatively TRBD1 (5 bases). V was clipped by 6 bases and J by 0 bases, with 15 bases between them. CDR1 MNHEY and CDR2 SVGAGI come from the germline V gene. CDR3 size: 15 residues. CDR3 sequence (DNA): TGTGCCAGCAGATCCAACCCCAGGGTCTCCTACGAGCAGTACTTC. Protein sequence: CASRSNPRVSYEQYF.

The chain is built from TRBV7-9 and TRBJ1-2; D is unresolved. Germline V gene lookup returns CDR1 SEHNR and CDR2 FQNEAQ (reference sequence). The CDR3 totals 14 residues. Trimming stripped 1 base from V and 6 bases from J, with 12 bases between. The CDR3 sequence is CASSLEGGKHGYTF. The CDR3 bases are TGTGCCAGCAGCTTAGAGGGAGGGAAGCATGGCTACACCTTC.

The J gene is TRBJ2-6, the V gene TRBV7-3; 7 bases line up with TRBD2. The CDR3 totals 19 residues. V was pared by 5 bases and J by 0 bases, with 13 bases of the junction left unmatched. Germline V lookup: CDR1 SGHTA, CDR2 FQGTGA. The DNA of the CDR3 is TGTGCCAGCAGCCTCACGAGCGGGACTGGGGGCTCTGGGGCCAACGTCCTGACTTTC. Residues: CASSLTSGTGGSGANVLTF. Combining the CDR3 with reference TRBV7-3 and TRBJ2-6 gives the whole variable domain GAGVSQTPSNKVTEKGKYVELRCDPISGHTALYWYRQSLGQGPEFLIYFQGTGAADDSGLPNDRFFAVRPEGSVSTLKIQRTERGDSAVYLCASSLTSGTGGSGANVLTFGAGSRLTVL.

This clone is a singleton in its sample. V and J are TRBV2 and TRBJ1-1; no definite D call. Germline loops: CDR1 SNHLY, CDR2 FYNNEI. This CDR3 contains 12 residues. The ends were cut back, 3 bases at V and 7 bases at J, with 9 bases in the middle. The CDR3 coding sequence is TGTGCCAGCAGTGATTATGTTAGTGAAGCTTTCTTT. Amino acid sequence: CASSDYVSEAFF.

This chain uses TRBV7-2 with TRBJ1-5; the match to TRBD1 covers 7 bases. V lost 2 bases, J lost 0 bases, and 7 bases stayed unmatched. This CDR3 comprises 17 residues. Germline V CDR1 and CDR2: SGHTA, FQGNSA. The CDR3 loop reads CASSLRTGPYSNQPQHF. The CDR3 DNA is TGTGCCAGCAGCTTAAGGACAGGACCATATAGCAATCAGCCCCAGCATTTT.

This clone was counted once. J is TRBJ1-5 and V is TRBV30; 7 nucleotides align to TRBD1. Per germline, CDR1 GTSNPN and CDR2 SVGIG (reference sequence). Losses at the gene ends were 1 base for V and 5 bases for J; bases not matched to a gene: 5. The CDR3 totals 14 residues. This CDR3 reads CAWSDLQGDQPQHF. CDR3 coding DNA: TGTGCCTGGAGTGATCTCCAGGGGGATCAGCCCCAGCATTTT.

This chain connects TRBV7-2 to TRBJ2-3; TRBD2 matches 9 bases. The CDR3 covers 14 residues. The V gene's germline CDR1 is SGHTA and CDR2 FQGNSA. The ends lost 4 bases at V and 6 bases at J; junction bases unmatched: 5. The CDR3 nucleotides are TGTGCCAGCAGCTCGGGACTAGCAGGGGATACGCAGTATTTT. Its translation: CASSSGLAGDTQYF. Full variable domain (outside the CDR3, taken from reference TRBV7-2 and TRBJ2-3): GAGVSQSPSNKVTEKGKDVELRCDPISGHTALYWYRQSLGQGLEFLIYFQGNSAPDKSGLPSDRFSAERTGGSVSTLTIQRTQQEDSAVYLCASSSGLAGDTQYFGPGTRLTVL.

CDR3 amino acids: CASSYNGYNEQFF. The CDR3 coding sequence is TGTGCCAGCAGTTACAACGGGTACAATGAGCAGTTCTTC. The chain recombines TRBV6-5 with TRBJ2-1; no clear D. The CDR3 is 13 residues long. Deletions cut 2 bases from V and 4 bases from J, with 6 bases between. The germline V gene has CDR1 MNHEY and CDR2 SVGAGI.

The rearrangement joins TRBV7-2 to TRBJ2-1; 9 positions match TRBD2. Germline V gene data show CDR1 as SGHTA and CDR2 as FQGNSA. The V and J ends lost 6 bases and 5 bases, in that order; junction bases with no gene match: 14. The CDR3 contains 17 residues. In DNA form, the CDR3 reads TGTGCCAGCAGGTCGGCGGGGGGGGCCTCCTTCCACAATGAGCAGTTCTTC. It encodes CASRSAGGASFHNEQFF.

This rearrangement joins TRBV6-6 to TRBJ2-5, with 7 bases that match TRBD1. The V gene's germline CDR1 is MNHNY and CDR2 SVGAGI (reference sequence). The V gene end was trimmed by 0 bases and the J gene end by 4 bases; junction bases not matched to a gene: 2. The CDR3 has 14 amino acids. The CDR3 coding sequence is TGTGCCAGCAGTTACTCGACAGGGTCAGAGACCCAGTACTTC. It codes for CASSYSTGSETQYF.

The chain recombines TRBV10-3 with TRBJ2-3; 7 bases are shared with TRBD1. The V and J ends lost 7 bases and 5 bases, in that order; junction bases with no gene match: 6. The CDR3 extends over 13 amino acids. Germline CDR1 ENHRY, CDR2 SYGVKD. CDR3 DNA sequence: TGTGCCATCACCACAGGGGAAGGAGATACGCAGTATTTT. Protein product: CAITTGEGDTQYF.

The chain carries TRBV4-3 and TRBJ1-6, with 7 bases identical to TRBD1. CDR1 and CDR2 (germline): LGHNA, YSLEER. V shed 1 base, J shed 10 bases, and the junction held 1 base outside the gene matches. The CDR3 is 13 amino acids. Written as DNA, the CDR3 is TGCGCCAGCAGCCAAGTACAGGGGTCACCCCTCCACTTT. This codes for CASSQVQGSPLHF.

The chain couples TRBV7-8 to TRBJ2-5; TRBD2 matches 10 bases. This CDR3 region has 15 residues. Germline CDR1 reads SGHVS; CDR2 reads FQNEAQ. The junction had 4 bases not matched to a gene; V was cut back by 5 bases and J by 1 base. The CDR3 nucleotides are TGTGCCAGCAGCCAAGAGCGGGGGGGCCAAGAGACCCAGTACTTC. Translating gives CASSQERGGQETQYF. The complete variable domain, with remaining parts taken from reference TRBV7-8 and TRBJ2-5, reads GAGVSQSPRYKVAKRGQDVALRCDPISGHVSLFWYQQALGQGPEFLTYFQNEAQLDKSGLPSDRFFAERPEGSVSTLKIQRTQQEDSAVYLCASSQERGGQETQYFGPGTRLLVL.

The genes are TRBV7-9 and TRBJ1-1; TRBD1 agrees at 8 bases. Germline trimming cut 8 bases from V and 1 base from J; bases unmatched to any gene: 6. This CDR3 has 14 residues. In germline, CDR1 is SEHNR, CDR2 FQNEAQ (reference sequence). This CDR3 is CASEMTGANTEAFF. CDR3 coding DNA: TGTGCCAGCGAGATGACAGGGGCGAACACTGAAGCTTTCTTT.